A selection of T cell receptor beta chains follows, all from one sample in a study of CD8 T cells in Susac syndrome. A single record per CDR3 protein comes from TCRdb applying MiXCR to the immunoSEQ multiplex PCR reads. The data hold some 300,000 distinct CDR3 sequences, with around 85% observed a single time. The material sequenced was CD8+ T cells from PBMCs. The receptors shown here come from a human donor with multiple sclerosis. Both conserved end residues are part of each CDR3. A D gene is named only where the DNA matches it firmly. Rows give clone size only sometimes, using once, few, many, or a class for an expanded clone.

>TRBD1|TRBJ2-1|TRBV7-9|-
CASSLLFTGDRYNEQFF
TGTGCCAGCAGCTTACTTTTTACAGGGGACCGTTACAATGAGCAGTTCTTC
>TRBD2|TRBJ2-1|TRBV28|once
CASRSAGGVNNEQFF
TGTGCCAGCAGATCGGCGGGAGGGGTTAACAATGAGCAGTTCTTC
>-|TRBJ2-7|TRBV4-1|-
CASSQDRAVSYEQYF
TGCGCCAGCAGCCAAGATCGGGCTGTCTCCTACGAGCAGTACTTC
>TRBD1|TRBJ2-1|TRBV5-4|-
CASSYLTGPNEQFF
TGTGCCAGCAGCTACCTGACAGGGCCCAATGAGCAGTTCTTC
>-|TRBJ2-1|TRBV14|-
CASSPERVLATSSYNEQFF
TGTGCCAGCAGCCCGGAAAGGGTGCTAGCGACGAGCTCCTACAATGAGCAGTTCTTC
>TRBD1|TRBJ2-5|TRBV27|-
CASSLLVGTGEETQYF
TGTGCCAGCAGTTTATTAGTCGGGACAGGGGAAGAGACCCAGTACTTC
>-|TRBJ2-3|TRBV7-9|-
CASSLPGYTDTQYF
TGTGCCAGCAGCTTGCCCGGATACACAGATACGCAGTATTTT
>-|TRBJ1-4|TRBV13|-
CASSGPLPGGEKLFF
TGTGCCAGCAGCGGCCCTCTACCTGGGGGGGAAAAACTGTTTTTT
>-|TRBJ1-2|TRBV27|-
CASSFIGVAGPYGYTF
TGTGCCAGCAGTTTTATTGGGGTCGCTGGCCCCTATGGCTACACCTTC
>-|TRBJ2-1|TRBV6-5|-
CASSYTTSSYNEQFF
TGTGCCAGCAGTTACACGACTAGCTCCTACAATGAGCAGTTCTTC
>-|TRBJ1-1|TRBV20-1|-
CSARLEMVRCGAEAFF
TGCAGTGCTAGACTAGAGATGGTTCGTTGTGGCGCTGAAGCTTTCTTT
>-|TRBJ1-1|TRBV28|-
CASVFVSNTEAFF
TGTGCCAGCGTCTTCGTGAGCAACACTGAAGCTTTCTTT
>TRBD1|TRBJ1-1|TRBV9|-
CASSTRTGLNTEAFF
TGTGCCAGCAGCACCCGGACAGGGTTGAACACTGAAGCTTTCTTT
>TRBD1|TRBJ2-1|TRBV11-3|-
CASSHSPGQGSNEQFF
TGTGCCAGCAGCCACTCACCGGGACAGGGATCCAATGAGCAGTTCTTC
>TRBD1|TRBJ1-1|TRBV10-3|-
CATSTGAKDTEAFF
TGTGCCACCAGTACAGGGGCGAAGGACACTGAAGCTTTCTTT
>-|TRBJ2-5|TRBV7-2|-
CASLYLMTQYF
TGTGCCAGCCTATACTTGATGACCCAGTACTTC
>TRBD2|TRBJ2-7|TRBV20-1|-
CSARAKREPYEQYF
TGCAGTGCTAGAGCAAAGCGGGAACCGTACGAGCAGTACTTC
>-|TRBJ1-2|TRBV29-1|-
CSVDREANYGYTF
TGCAGCGTTGACAGGGAAGCTAACTATGGCTACACCTTC
>-|TRBJ2-1|TRBV9|-
CASSRDRGLLGLEQFF
TGTGCCAGCAGCCGGGACCGAGGGCTTCTAGGTCTTGAGCAGTTCTTC
>TRBD1|TRBJ2-7|TRBV3-1|-
CASSQYTGTGAHEQYF
TGTGCCAGCAGCCAGTATACCGGGACAGGGGCTCACGAGCAGTACTTC
>TRBD2|TRBJ2-1|TRBV12-3/TRBV12-4|-
CASSSAGGSPNNEQFF
TGTGCCAGCAGTTCAGCGGGAGGATCCCCCAACAATGAGCAGTTCTTC
>-|TRBJ1-1|TRBV7-9|-
CASIGRLGMNTEAFF
TGTGCCAGCATCGGCAGGCTCGGAATGAACACTGAAGCTTTCTTT
>-|TRBJ2-3|TRBV29-1|-
CSVETTYPPDTQYF
TGCAGCGTTGAAACGACATATCCCCCAGATACGCAGTATTTT
>TRBD1|TRBJ1-2|TRBV5-4|-
CASSLVGTEFWYGYTF
TGTGCCAGCAGCTTGGTAGGGACAGAGTTTTGGTATGGCTACACCTTC
>-|TRBJ1-1|TRBV3-1|-
CASSKSGPWNTEAFF
TGTGCCAGCAGCAAGTCCGGGCCCTGGAACACTGAAGCTTTCTTT
>TRBD1|TRBJ2-7|TRBV27|-
CASSWTGAGEQYF
TGTGCCAGCAGCTGGACAGGGGCCGGCGAGCAGTACTTC
>-|TRBJ1-3|TRBV4-1|-
CASSPRVVISGNTIYF
TGCGCCAGCAGCCCTCGAGTGGTCATCTCTGGAAACACCATATATTTT
>-|TRBJ1-2|TRBV7-9|-
CASSSGTQGNLYGYTF
TGTGCCAGCAGCTCGGGGACGCAGGGAAACCTCTATGGCTACACCTTC
>TRBD1|TRBJ2-7|TRBV28|-
CASSFGTGQGYEQYF
TGTGCCAGCAGTTTTGGGACGGGACAGGGCTACGAGCAGTACTTC
>-|TRBJ1-5|TRBV7-9|-
CASSPIGGGRPQHF
TGTGCCAGCAGCCCTATCGGCGGAGGGAGGCCCCAGCATTTT
>TRBD2|TRBJ2-1|TRBV27|-
CASIASYREGYNEQFF
TGTGCCAGCATTGCTAGCTACCGGGAGGGCTACAATGAGCAGTTCTTC
>-|TRBJ2-6|TRBV25-1|-
CASRGLGSGANVLTF
TGTGCCAGCAGGGGGCTCGGCTCTGGGGCCAACGTCCTGACTTTC
>TRBD1|TRBJ2-2|TRBV12-3/TRBV12-4|-
CASSFGQGPPQTGELFF
TGTGCCAGCAGTTTCGGACAGGGACCCCCTCAGACCGGGGAGCTGTTTTTT
>-|TRBJ2-3|TRBV24-1|-
CATSSTPGSVTDTQYF
TGTGCCACCAGTTCAACCCCCGGGAGTGTCACAGATACGCAGTATTTT
>-|TRBJ1-1|TRBV20-1|-
CSASSAMNTEASF
TGCAGTGCTAGCAGCGCTATGAACACTGAAGCTTCCTTT